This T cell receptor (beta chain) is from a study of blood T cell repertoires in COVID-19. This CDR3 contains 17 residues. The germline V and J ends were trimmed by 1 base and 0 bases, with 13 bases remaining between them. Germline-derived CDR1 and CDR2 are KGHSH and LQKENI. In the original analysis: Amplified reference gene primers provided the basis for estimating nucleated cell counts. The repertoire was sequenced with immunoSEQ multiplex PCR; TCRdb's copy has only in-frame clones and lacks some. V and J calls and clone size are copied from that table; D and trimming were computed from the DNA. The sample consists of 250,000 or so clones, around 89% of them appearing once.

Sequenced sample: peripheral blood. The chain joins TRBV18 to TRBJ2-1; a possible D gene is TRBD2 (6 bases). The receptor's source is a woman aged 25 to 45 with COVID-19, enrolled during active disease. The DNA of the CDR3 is TGTGCCAGCTCACCACAGGCAGGGACTTCCTCCTACAATGAGCAGTTCTTC. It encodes CASSPQAGTSSYNEQFF.